This T cell receptor (beta chain) stems from a study of identical twins. General study findings and limits: Abundant beta clonotypes from cord blood bore fewer insertions; memory repertoires lacked this pattern.

From the 5' RACE reads, TCRdb called clonotypes with MiXCR, one entry per CDR3 protein. The profile shows about 490,000 distinct CDR3 sequences, about 16% of them singletons. As regards this clonotype: Its antigen is unknown.

This sample was also put to use in a study of yellow fever vaccine responses in identical twins. Per that study: Reportedly, the response of twins' T cells to the vaccine seemed partly convergent, partly personalized.

This TCR came from a woman aged 18-29 years in good health. Sequencing was done on a sample of CD4+ T cells sorted from blood.

The CDR3: CASSTPTGLNSNQPQHF. The CDR3 coding sequence is TGTGCCAGCAGTACACCGACAGGGCTTAATAGCAATCAGCCCCAGCATTTT. The chain links TRBV28 to TRBJ1-5, with 7 bases matching TRBD1. Looked up from germline, CDR1 is MDHEN and CDR2 is SYDVKM. The CDR3 length is 17 residues. The junction had 10 bases not matched to a gene; V was cut back by 5 bases and J by 0 bases.